This T cell receptor beta chain comes out of a study of blood T cells in healthy people across ages. This clonotype has at least ten counts. Its matching antigen is unknown. The second PCR ran roughly 6 to 11 cycles with a sample-barcoded 5' primer and J-beta primers. Each sample yielded at least 2.5 million CDR3-containing paired-end reads. TCRdb re-called the 5' RACE reads through MiXCR, storing one row per CDR3 protein. This table holds about 730,000 distinct CDR3 sequences, roughly 45% found once. The CDR3 spans 16 residues. V shed 4 bases and J 10 bases; nucleotides not matched to a gene: 13. Germline values: CDR1 SGDLS, CDR2 YYNGEE. Whole-study findings and limits: Expanded clonotype changes were possibly confounded by unknown donor CMV status. Greater diversity and more naive CD4+ cells were seen in long-lived donors than in aged donors. With age, beta diversity per million T cells declined roughly linearly, significantly by about 37.

The sample consisted of blood. The chain uses TRBV9 and TRBJ1-6; 8 bases align to TRBD1. The sequence came from a woman aged 55-70 years in good health. The DNA of the CDR3 is TGTGCCAGCAGCATCTCCTGGACAGGGAGGGAATCACCCCTCCACTTT. This encodes CASSISWTGRESPLHF.